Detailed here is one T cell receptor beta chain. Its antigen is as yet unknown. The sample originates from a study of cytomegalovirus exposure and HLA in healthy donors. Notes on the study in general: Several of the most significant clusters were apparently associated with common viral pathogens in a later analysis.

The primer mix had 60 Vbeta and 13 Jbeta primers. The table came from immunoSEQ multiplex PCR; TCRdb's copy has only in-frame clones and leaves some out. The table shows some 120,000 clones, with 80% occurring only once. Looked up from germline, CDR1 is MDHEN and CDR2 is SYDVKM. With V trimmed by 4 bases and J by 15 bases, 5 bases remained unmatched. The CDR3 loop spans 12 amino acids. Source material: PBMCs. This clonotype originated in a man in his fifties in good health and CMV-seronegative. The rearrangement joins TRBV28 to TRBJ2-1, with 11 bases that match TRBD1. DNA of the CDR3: TGTGCCAGCAGTTCCACAGGACAGGGGGCGTTCTTC. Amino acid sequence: CASSSTGQGAFF.